Listed below are T cell receptor beta chains from one sample, sequenced in a study of spatial heterogeneity in lung cancer. TCRdb passed the 5' RACE reads through MiXCR, listing each CDR3 protein once. The sample shows approximately 3,000 distinct CDR3 sequences, 9.5% to 15% of them seen only once. The sample here was lung tumor tissue, taken at surgery. The receptors shown here come from a male donor with early-stage non-small cell lung cancer. CDR3s include the opening cysteine and the closing phenylalanine or tryptophan. D genes are given only for firm matches. Some rows mark clone size as missing; the rest say once, few, many or name a class of expanded clone.

j_call d_call clone_size v_call cdr3_aa cdr3_nt
TRBJ1-3 . medium-sized TRBV7-2 CASSLETVSGNTIYF TGTGCCAGCAGCTTAGAGACAGTCTCTGGAAACACCATATATTTT
TRBJ2-7 . medium-sized TRBV6-1 CASSVLNEQYF TGTGCCAGCAGTGTTCTGAACGAGCAGTACTTC
TRBJ2-2 TRBD2 medium-sized TRBV4-1 CASSQDGLAVITGELFF TGCGCCAGCAGCCAAGATGGGCTAGCGGTAATCACCGGGGAGCTGTTTTTT
TRBJ2-7 TRBD2 medium-sized TRBV7-6 CASSFGTSGSSYEQYF TGTGCCAGCAGCTTCGGGACTAGCGGGAGCTCCTACGAGCAGTACTTC
TRBJ2-7 . medium-sized TRBV7-2 CASSFQGSGGEQYF TGTGCCAGCAGCTTCCAGGGGTCAGGAGGCGAGCAGTACTTC
TRBJ2-3 . medium-sized TRBV7-2 CASSLGGWSDTQYF TGTGCCAGCAGCTTAGGCGGATGGTCCGATACGCAGTATTTT
TRBJ1-1 . medium-sized TRBV5-4 CASSQGRMNTEAFF TGTGCCAGCAGCCAAGGACGGATGAACACTGAAGCTTTCTTT
TRBJ2-1 . medium-sized TRBV20-1 CSAAKAGPYNEQFF TGCAGTGCTGCTAAAGCGGGCCCATACAATGAGCAGTTCTTC
TRBJ2-7 TRBD2 many TRBV9 CASNSGGPYEQYF TGTGCCAGCAACTCGGGGGGGCCCTACGAGCAGTACTTC
TRBJ2-7 . medium-sized TRBV7-2 CASSPAGAHEQYF TGTGCCAGCAGCCCCGCCGGGGCACACGAGCAGTACTTC
TRBJ2-1 TRBD1 medium-sized TRBV6-2/TRBV6-3 CASRKTGAGEQFF TGTGCCAGCAGAAAAACAGGGGCCGGTGAGCAGTTCTTC
TRBJ2-7 . medium-sized TRBV2 CASTRLAYEQYF TGTGCCAGCACCCGGCTGGCGTACGAGCAGTACTTC
TRBJ2-7 . medium-sized TRBV5-1 CASSLEAGGYEQYF TGCGCCAGCAGCTTGGAGGCTGGAGGCTACGAGCAGTACTTC
TRBJ1-4 . many TRBV29-1 CSATGGRSNEKLFF TGCAGCGCTACCGGGGGGCGGTCTAATGAAAAACTGTTTTTT
TRBJ2-7 . medium-sized TRBV24-1 CATSEGVDGQYEQYF TGTGCCACCAGTGAGGGGGTTGATGGGCAGTACGAGCAGTACTTC
TRBJ1-2 . . TRBV28 CASSLENIAGGYTF TGTGCCAGCAGTTTAGAAAACATCGCAGGAGGCTACACCTTC
TRBJ2-5 TRBD1 . TRBV12-3/TRBV12-4 CASSLEGARETQYF TGTGCCAGCAGTTTAGAGGGGGCCCGGGAGACCCAGTACTTC
TRBJ2-3 . few TRBV5-1 CASSLEGPTDTQYF TGCGCCAGCAGCTTGGAAGGACCCACAGATACGCAGTATTTT
TRBJ2-7 TRBD1 . TRBV20-1 CSARVTGGYEQYF TGCAGTGCTAGGGTGACAGGGGGCTACGAGCAGTACTTC
TRBJ2-1 . medium-sized TRBV7-2 CASSLMVGNNEQFF TGTGCCAGCAGCTTAATGGTCGGAAACAATGAGCAGTTCTTC
TRBJ1-5 . medium-sized TRBV10-2 CASSLTLGQPQHF TGCGCCAGCAGTTTAACATTGGGTCAGCCCCAGCATTTT
TRBJ2-3 TRBD2 . TRBV20-1 CSLTSGGTDTQYF TGCAGTCTGACTAGCGGAGGCACAGATACGCAGTATTTT
TRBJ2-2 TRBD2 medium-sized TRBV29-1 CSVSGLATANTGELFF TGCAGCGTTTCGGGACTAGCAACCGCAAACACCGGGGAGCTGTTTTTT
TRBJ2-7 . medium-sized TRBV2 CASSLISGSYEQYF TGTGCCAGCAGTTTAATTAGCGGCTCCTACGAGCAGTACTTC
TRBJ1-5 . many TRBV19 CASRITGDFSNQPQHF TGTGCCAGTAGGATTACAGGAGACTTTAGCAATCAGCCCCAGCATTTT
TRBJ1-1 . . TRBV7-6 CASSFKSGTGGTEAFF TGTGCCAGCAGCTTTAAATCCGGGACGGGAGGCACTGAAGCTTTCTTT
TRBJ1-1 . few TRBV7-8 CASRLTADTEAFF TGTGCCAGCAGATTGACTGCGGACACTGAAGCTTTCTTT
TRBJ2-4 . many TRBV9 CASSGGPLAKNIQYF TGTGCCAGCAGCGGGGGCCCACTAGCCAAAAACATTCAGTACTTC
TRBJ2-1 TRBD2 . TRBV7-9 CASSLNKRGIYNEQFF TGTGCCAGCAGCTTAAATAAGCGGGGGATTTACAATGAGCAGTTCTTC
TRBJ1-1 . medium-sized TRBV29-1 CSVWGPEAFF TGCAGCGTTTGGGGGCCCGAAGCTTTCTTT
TRBJ2-7 . medium-sized TRBV27 CASSEGGSYEQYF TGTGCCAGCAGTGAGGGGGGATCCTACGAGCAGTACTTC
TRBJ1-1 . many TRBV11-1 CASSFLTSETEAFF TGTGCCAGCAGCTTCTTGACGTCTGAGACTGAAGCTTTCTTT
TRBJ2-1 TRBD1 medium-sized TRBV29-1 CSGDRGLLGEQFF TGCAGCGGTGACAGGGGCCTCCTCGGTGAGCAGTTCTTC
TRBJ2-5 . medium-sized TRBV20-1 CSARGPPVAGGAQYF TGCAGTGCTAGAGGCCCTCCGGTGGCCGGCGGGGCCCAGTACTTC
TRBJ2-1 . medium-sized TRBV5-5 CASSLGLSGAYNEQFF TGTGCCAGCAGCTTGGGGCTGAGTGGTGCCTACAATGAGCAGTTCTTC
TRBJ1-5 TRBD1 medium-sized TRBV29-1 CSVVDRSDQPQHF TGCAGCGTGGTGGACAGGTCGGACCAGCCCCAGCATTTT
TRBJ2-7 TRBD2 . TRBV20-1 CSARPRTSGLAYEQYF TGCAGTGCTAGACCTAGGACTAGCGGGTTAGCCTACGAGCAGTACTTC
TRBJ1-2 . . TRBV27 CASSSFQGYGYTF TGTGCCAGCAGTTCCTTCCAAGGCTATGGCTACACCTTC
TRBJ1-1 TRBD1 medium-sized TRBV23-1 CASSHSTGRFFF TGCGCCAGCAGTCACTCGACAGGGAGGTTTTTCTTT
TRBJ1-3 . medium-sized TRBV20-1 CSGQAASGNTIYF TGCAGTGGCCAGGCAGCCTCTGGAAACACCATATATTTT
TRBJ2-1 . . TRBV20-1 CSASAPGPSAEQFF TGCAGTGCTAGCGCTCCGGGACCCAGCGCTGAGCAGTTCTTC
TRBJ2-7 . medium-sized TRBV11-1 CASSSLDKQYF TGTGCCAGCAGCTCCCTTGACAAGCAGTACTTC
TRBJ2-5 . . TRBV29-1 CSGGTAPETQYF TGCAGCGGGGGGACCGCTCCAGAGACCCAGTACTTC
TRBJ2-3 TRBD2 medium-sized TRBV29-1 CSVDSRLANLPTQYF TGCAGCGTTGATTCCCGACTAGCGAACTTACCTACGCAGTATTTT
TRBJ2-4 TRBD2 large TRBV7-9 CASSRTSALAKNIQYF TGTGCCAGCAGTCGGACTAGCGCGCTAGCCAAAAACATTCAGTACTTC
TRBJ2-2 TRBD2 few TRBV6-6 CASTQKGSGGIGELFF TGTGCCAGCACCCAGAAGGGTAGCGGGGGGATCGGGGAGCTGTTTTTT
TRBJ2-1 TRBD2 medium-sized TRBV20-1 CSARAALAGGDEQFF TGCAGTGCTAGAGCCGCACTAGCGGGGGGAGATGAGCAGTTCTTC
TRBJ1-5 . large TRBV11-2 CASSFGEEQPQHF TGTGCCAGCAGCTTCGGGGAGGAGCAGCCCCAGCATTTT
TRBJ2-2 TRBD2 medium-sized TRBV4-2 CASSQVPGSTSGNTGELFF TGTGCCAGCAGCCAAGTACCCGGTTCAACTAGCGGGAACACCGGGGAGCTGTTTTTT